One and the same sample provided the 9 T cell receptor beta chains below, sequenced in a study of T cell responses to AZD1222 COVID-19 vaccine. Libraries were prepared by immunoSEQ multiplex PCR; TCRdb keeps only in-frame clonotypes and omits some of them. The sample carries 100,000 to 120,000 clones, roughly 87% recorded once. The material sequenced was peripheral blood, taken on day 0 of AZD1222 vaccination. These receptors were obtained from an adult in good health.

The V gene is TRBV19, the J gene TRBJ2-5; 7 bases align to TRBD2. The CDR3 runs 15 residues. Trimming took 5 bases from V and 5 from J; bases not matched to a gene: 11. CDR1 LNHDA and CDR2 SQIVND come from the germline V gene (reference sequence). CDR3 nucleotides: TGTGCCAGTAGTCTCCCGGGGAGGGGCTGGGAGACCCAGTACTTC. Protein: CASSLPGRGWETQYF.

This chain joins TRBV6-5 and TRBJ2-1; no firm D call. Germline assignment: CDR1 MNHEY and CDR2 SVGAGI. The CDR3 is 15 amino acids. V lost 2 bases, J lost 0 bases, and 8 bases lay in between. CDR3 residues: CASSYPGLSYNEQFF. The CDR3 DNA sequence: TGTGCCAGCAGTTACCCGGGTCTCTCCTACAATGAGCAGTTCTTC.

This clone was counted a single time. The genes are TRBV4-3 and TRBJ2-3; D is uncertain. Trimming shortened V by 8 bases and J by 4 bases, and 16 bases separated the two germline ends. Germline V CDR1 and CDR2: LGHNA, YSLEER. The CDR3 consists of 14 residues. CDR3 DNA sequence: TGCGCCAGCGGAATGGAGTATTTCGCAGATACGCAGTATTTT. Its protein product is CASGMEYFADTQYF.

The chain employs TRBV7-9 and TRBJ2-3; 7 nucleotides match TRBD2. The V and J ends lost 6 bases and 0 bases, in that order; junction bases with no gene match: 9. Germline-derived CDR1 and CDR2 are SEHNR and FQNEAQ (reference sequence). The CDR3 totals 16 residues. As DNA, the CDR3 is TGTGCCAGCAGTTTTCTTGGGACTACTAGCACAGATACGCAGTATTTT. Its translation is CASSFLGTTSTDTQYF.

This chain connects TRBV29-1 to TRBJ1-5; no clear D gene. The V and J ends lost 6 bases and 0 bases respectively, with 12 bases between them. CDR3 length: 14 amino acids. Germline V gives CDR1 SQVTM, CDR2 ANQGSEA. CDR3 in amino acids: CSVVDDFSNQPQHF. The CDR3 nucleotides are TGCAGCGTCGTGGACGACTTTAGCAATCAGCCCCAGCATTTT.

The chain joins TRBV6-6 to TRBJ2-3; 13 bases match TRBD2. V lost 4 bases and J lost 5; bases outside the gene matches: 6. The length of the CDR3 is 16 residues. Germline assignment: CDR1 MNHNY and CDR2 SVGAGI (reference sequence). The DNA of the CDR3 is TGTGCCAGCAGTTCGCGACTAGCGGGGGGTGGAGATACGCAGTATTTT. Translation: CASSSRLAGGGDTQYF.

The count of this clone is one. V gene TRBV28 combines with J gene TRBJ1-1, with 9 positions matching TRBD1. The germline CDR1 and CDR2 sequences are MDHEN and SYDVKM. J lost 5 bases, V lost 6 bases, and 7 bases had no gene match. This CDR3 contains 14 residues. The CDR3 sequence is CASRGTGGATEAFF. CDR3 nucleotides: TGTGCCAGCAGGGGCACAGGGGGCGCTACTGAAGCTTTCTTT.

The V call is TRBV5-1, the J call TRBJ2-5; 9 bases line up with TRBD2. V was pared by 7 bases and J by 1 base, with 11 bases of the junction left unmatched. Germline CDR1 reads SGHRS; CDR2 reads YFSETQ. The CDR3 runs 16 residues. This CDR3 is CASALGSAGGQETQYF. CDR3 nucleotides: TGCGCCAGCGCTCTGGGGTCAGCGGGGGGCCAAGAGACCCAGTACTTC.

This clone was seen more than once but under ten times. The genes are TRBV7-9 and TRBJ2-4, with 10 bases identical to TRBD2. The ends lost 3 bases at V and 5 bases at J; junction bases unmatched: 4. Germline CDR1 SEHNR, CDR2 FQNEAQ (reference sequence). This CDR3 contains 15 residues. CDR3 region: CASSFPGLAENIQYF. The CDR3 coding sequence is TGTGCCAGCAGCTTTCCCGGACTAGCGGAAAACATTCAGTACTTC.